This record looks at one T cell receptor (beta chain) sequence and its context. The data stem from a study of blood T cell repertoires in COVID-19. Study summary: PBMCs, B-cell-depleted T cells, or T cells were the source of the cDNA or gDNA that made up the material.

The CDR3 length is 13 residues. The germline gives CDR1 SGHRS, CDR2 YFSETQ. Trimming shortened V by 0 bases and J by 3 bases, and 4 bases separated the two germline ends. In the original workflow: Reference gene primer amplification yielded estimated nucleated cell counts. The repertoire was sequenced with immunoSEQ multiplex PCR; TCRdb's copy has only in-frame clones and lacks some. The V and J calls and clone size come from that table; D and trimming were worked out from the DNA. The sample consists of 150,000 to 200,000 clones, about 80% of them appearing once. The material sequenced was peripheral blood. V gene TRBV5-1 combines with J gene TRBJ1-5, with D unresolved. This TCR came from a human donor with acute or convalescent COVID-19. The donor label of this sample is uncertain. The DNA for the CDR3 is TGCGCCAGCAGCTTGGACAACAATCAGCCCCAGCATTTT. The encoded protein is CASSLDNNQPQHF.